The 10 T cell receptor beta chains below come from one sample, sequenced in a study of human T cells and chemical hapten exposure. Time point defined: patch test 2, 6 weeks after DPC sensitization. Treatment denoted: therapeutic diphenylcyclopropenone sensitization with weekly scalp DPC. Using its own MiXCR run on the RACE reads, TCRdb lists one record per CDR3 protein. This table holds some 82,000 distinct CDR3 sequences, about 6.6% found once. The source material was whole blood, sampled in connection with sensitization to the hapten diphenylcyclopropenone (DPC). The receptors were gathered from a woman under 40 with alopecia areata. Some clones in this sample may be carry-over from other donors' samples.

This clonotype appeared many times. The chain has TRBV4-1 and TRBJ2-1; TRBD2 agrees at 9 bases. CDR3 size: 16 residues. Germline-derived CDR1 and CDR2 are MGHRA and YSYEKL. The ends lost 6 bases at V and 8 bases at J; junction bases unmatched: 14. CDR3 sequence: CASSPRSSGVPDEQFF. The CDR3 bases are TGCGCCAGCAGTCCCAGGTCTAGCGGGGTACCCGATGAGCAGTTCTTC.

Ten or more counts support this clonotype. The rearrangement joins TRBV6-5 to TRBJ2-3; 8 nucleotides agree with TRBD2. Germline CDR1 MNHEY, CDR2 SVGAGI. This CDR3 spans 14 amino acids. After removal of 4 bases from V and 2 bases from J, the junction contained 2 bases not matched to a gene. CDR3 in DNA: TGTGCCAGCAGTTGGCGGGGGGACACAGATACGCAGTATTTT. Translating it yields CASSWRGDTDTQYF.

This clonotype was detected many times. This sequence joins TRBV12-3 or TRBV12-4 and TRBJ2-3, with 7 positions matching TRBD2. This CDR3 has 15 amino acids. The trim removed 6 bases at V and 1 base at J, leaving 7 bases unmatched. The CDR3 is CASSQGLRRTDTQYF. In DNA form, the CDR3 reads TGTGCCAGCAGCCAGGGACTACGTCGCACAGATACGCAGTATTTT.

The chain couples TRBV5-1 to TRBJ2-7, with D perhaps matching TRBD1 (6 bases). The V end lost 3 bases, the J end lost 2 bases, and 18 bases lay between the germline ends. This CDR3 has 16 residues. The germline gives CDR1 SGHRS, CDR2 YFSETQ. CDR3 nucleotide sequence: TGCGCCAGCAGCTCCCTTGAGGGGACAAAAGCCTACGAGCAGTACTTC. Protein product: CASSSLEGTKAYEQYF.

This clonotype was picked up many times. V is TRBV6-5 and J is TRBJ2-2; tentative D call: TRBD2 (5 bases). Trimming shortened V by 0 bases and J by 4 bases, and 12 bases separated the two germline ends. The germline CDR1 and CDR2 sequences are MNHEY and SVGAGI. The CDR3 is made up of 16 amino acids. The CDR3 DNA follows: TGTGCCAGCAGTTACTCGAGAGGGATGGGCACCGGGGAGCTGTTTTTT. Translated: CASSYSRGMGTGELFF.

The V gene is TRBV5-1, the J gene TRBJ1-2, with D hard to call. Looked up from germline, CDR1 is SGHRS and CDR2 is YFSETQ. Trimming took off 0 bases at V and 1 base at J, with 4 bases between the two ends. The CDR3 runs 13 residues. The CDR3 protein is CASSLEVNYGYTF. The CDR3 DNA sequence: TGCGCCAGCAGCTTGGAGGTTAACTATGGCTACACCTTC.

This clonotype occurred many times. The chain combines TRBV20-1 with TRBJ1-5; D is possibly TRBD1 (5 bases). The CDR3 covers 16 residues. CDR1 DFQATT and CDR2 SNEGSKA come from the germline V gene (reference sequence). Trimming took 5 bases from V and 2 from J, leaving 19 bases between them. This CDR3 is CSAPDRIMGGNQPQHF. CDR3 DNA: TGCAGTGCTCCGGACCGGATTATGGGGGGCAATCAGCCCCAGCATTTT.

This chain connects TRBV27 to TRBJ1-4, with D unresolved. Germline CDR1 reads MNHEY; CDR2 reads SMNVEV (reference sequence). This CDR3 is 17 amino acids long. Trimming removed 5 bases from V and 0 bases from J, with 16 bases in between. CDR3 coding DNA: TGTGCCAGCAGTCCTCTCGCCTTCAGACCAACTAATGAAAAACTGTTTTTT. Encoded protein: CASSPLAFRPTNEKLFF.

The chain couples TRBV5-1 to TRBJ2-7, with 8 nucleotides matching TRBD1. V shed 0 bases and J 5 bases; nucleotides not matched to a gene: 4. CDR1 SGHRS and CDR2 YFSETQ come from the germline V gene. The CDR3 contains 14 residues. The DNA of the CDR3 is TGCGCCAGCAGCTTGGACCCGACAGGGGACGAGCAGTACTTC. It specifies CASSLDPTGDEQYF.

This clonotype was seen many times. The rearrangement joins TRBV7-2 to TRBJ2-3; possible D gene TRBD2, 6 bases. The length of the CDR3 is 14 residues. Trimming cost V 5 bases and J 0 bases, with 9 bases left between them. The germline V gene has CDR1 SGHTA and CDR2 FQGNSA. Written as DNA, the CDR3 is TGTGCCAGCAGCCCTCGGGGGAGCACAGATACGCAGTATTTT. This sequence encodes CASSPRGSTDTQYF.